Presented here are 32 T cell receptor beta chains from one specimen sequenced in a study of T cell clonality in common variable immunodeficiency. Study-level points and caveats: Fewer deletions and N-nucleotide insertions were reportedly seen in common variable immunodeficiency TCR beta sequences.

The antigens of these receptors remain unknown. Repertoires were generated with immunoSEQ multiplex PCR, while TCRdb's copy carries only in-frame clones and drops some. Observed in the sample are roughly 34,000 clones, none of them singletons. The sequenced material came from peripheral blood mononuclear cells. These receptors were collected from a human donor with common variable immunodeficiency.

This clone turned up a few times. Read coverage stops 3 residues before the CDR3 terminus; the germline J gene supplies the remainder. The chain combines TRBV5-6 with TRBJ2-7; D uncertain. Germline CDR1 SGHDT, CDR2 YYEEEE. The V end was cut by 4 bases, the J end by 3 bases, with 11 bases between. The CDR3 runs to 13 residues. CDR3 loop: CASSRDSVYEQYF. The sequenced part of the CDR3 DNA is TGTGCCAGCAGCCGTGACTCTGTCTACGAG.

Concerning this clone: The read terminates 3 residues before the CDR3 end, so the remaining end is supplied by the germline J gene. The sample carries other DNA sequences with the same CDR3. The rearrangement joins TRBV18 to TRBJ2-6; D uncertain. The germline V gene has CDR1 KGHSH and CDR2 LQKENI. V was shortened by 3 bases and J by 0 bases, with 6 bases between the two germline ends. This CDR3 is 15 amino acids long. The covered CDR3 bases are TGTGCCAGCTCACCTCCGTCCTCTGGGGCCAACGTC. It encodes CASSPPSSGANV. The whole CDR3 protein reads CASSPPSSGANVLTF.

This clone was detected ten times or more. The read gets to within 3 residues of the CDR3 end, and the germline J gene fills in the rest. The rearrangement links TRBV19 to TRBJ2-7; 9 bases are shared with TRBD1. V was clipped by 5 bases and J by 3 bases; unmatched bases: 11. CDR1 is LNHDA and CDR2 is SQIVND in the germline V gene (reference sequence). The length of the CDR3 is 16 residues. CDR3 sequence: CASSPWDRELGYEQYF. The part of the CDR3 DNA that was read is TGTGCCAGTAGTCCCTGGGACAGGGAATTGGGCTACGAG. Complete variable domain (other parts from reference TRBV19 and TRBJ2-7): DGGITQSPKYLFRKEGQNVTLSCEQNLNHDAMYWYRQDPGQGLRLIYYSQIVNDFQKGDIAEGYSVSREKKESFPLTVTSAQKNPTAFYLCASSPWDRELGYEQYFGPGTRLTVT.

In this sample, this clone turned up many times. The CDR3 goes on 3 residues after the read ends, and that part is filled in from the germline J gene. The chain links TRBV5-1 to TRBJ1-1; D is ambiguous. CDR1 SGHRS and CDR2 YFSETQ come from the germline V gene. V was cut by 6 bases and J by 1 base, with 16 bases left in between. The CDR3 totals 15 residues. The sequenced CDR3 bases are TGCGCCAGCAAGGGCCAGCCTTTTAAGAACACTGAA. This codes for CASKGQPFKNTE. The full-length CDR3 reads as CASKGQPFKNTEAFF.

This clone was counted between two and nine times. The covered CDR3 bases are TGTGCCAGTAGTATCGGACAGGTTAATCAGCCC. It encodes CASSIGQVNQP. The full-length CDR3 reads as CASSIGQVNQPQHF. The chain employs TRBV19 and TRBJ1-5; the match to TRBD1 covers 7 bases. The missing CDR3 end, 3 residues past where the read stops, is filled in from the germline J gene. The CDR3 is 14 amino acids. Losses at the gene ends were 3 bases for V and 4 bases for J; bases not matched to a gene: 3. Germline values: CDR1 LNHDA, CDR2 SQIVND (reference sequence).

As concerns this clone: The read terminates 3 residues ahead of where the CDR3 ends, so the germline J gene completes it. This chain uses TRBV11-2 with TRBJ2-7; D gene unclear. The CDR3 contains 15 residues. Trimming removed 1 base from V and 0 bases from J, with 10 bases in between. Germline loops: CDR1 SGHAT, CDR2 FQNNGV. CDR3 in amino acids: CASSLGYPSSYEQYF. The CDR3 DNA, read in part, is TGTGCCAGCAGCTTAGGATACCCTAGCTCCTACGAG.

A note on this clone: The CDR3 end lies 3 residues beyond the end of the read and is filled in from the germline J gene. The chain recombines TRBV6-2 or TRBV6-3 with TRBJ2-1; TRBD2 matches at 11 bases. The J segment lost 8 bases and the V segment lost 6 bases, leaving 12 bases of the junction unmatched. Germline V gene sequence: CDR1 MNHEY, CDR2 SVGEGT. This CDR3 comprises 16 residues. The CDR3 sequence is CASSPGTWTSGYEQFF. The CDR3 DNA, read in part, is TGTGCCAGCAGCCCCGGGACCTGGACTAGCGGGTATGAG.

This clone has just a few counts. The read halts 3 residues ahead of the CDR3 end, with the missing end drawn from the germline J gene. The rearrangement links TRBV7-9 to TRBJ1-2; the D gene is possibly TRBD1 (5 bases). CDR3 size: 13 residues. V lost 5 bases and J lost 6, with 13 bases in between. CDR1 is SEHNR and CDR2 is FQNEAQ in the germline V gene (reference sequence). The covered CDR3 bases are TGTGCCAGCAGCCACGCCCAGGGTCATGGC. It translates to CASSHAQGHG. The complete CDR3 sequence is CASSHAQGHGYTF.

This clone occurred many times. Sequencing ends 3 residues short of the CDR3 end; the germline J gene provides the rest. This chain uses TRBV2 with TRBJ2-7, with 10 bases fitting TRBD2. The CDR3 sequence is 16 residues long. Germline CDR1 is SNHLY and CDR2 is FYNNEI. V lost 4 bases to trimming and J lost 4 bases; unmatched junction nucleotides: 10. CDR3 region: CASSVPPSGRPYEQYF. CDR3 DNA, as far as it was read: TGTGCCAGCAGTGTCCCCCCTAGCGGGAGACCTTACGAG.

This clone was observed many times. With the read ending 3 residues before the CDR3 end, the germline J gene is used to fill in that end. V and J are TRBV5-1 and TRBJ1-2; 8 bases are a match to TRBD1. CDR3 length: 17 residues. V dropped 2 bases and J dropped 0; count of bases not matched to a gene: 9. Germline CDR1 and CDR2: SGHRS and YFSETQ. Incomplete CDR3 DNA: TGCGCCAGCAGCTTCGACAGGGGATTGTTAGCTAACTATGGC. Protein: CASSFDRGLLANYG. The whole CDR3 is CASSFDRGLLANYGYTF.

The sample holds many counts of this clone. CDR3 region: CSAYSGDISYEQYF. The covered CDR3 bases are TGCAGTGCTTATAGCGGGGATATCTCCTACGAG. The chain couples TRBV20-1 to TRBJ2-7, with 8 nucleotides matching TRBD2. The read falls 3 residues short of the CDR3 end, and the missing part is taken from the germline J gene. The V gene end was trimmed by 5 bases and the J gene end by 0 bases; junction bases not matched to a gene: 6. Germline CDR1 reads DFQATT; CDR2 reads SNEGSKA (reference sequence). The CDR3 runs to 14 residues.

In regard to this clone: The read comes to an end 3 residues before the CDR3 does, leaving the germline J gene to fill in the end. This chain uses TRBV6-2 or TRBV6-3 with TRBJ2-3, with TRBD2 matching 9 bases. Germline CDR1 MNHEY, CDR2 SVGEGT. Trimming took 5 bases from V and 2 from J; bases not matched to a gene: 5. There are 15 residues in the CDR3. The DNA read from the CDR3 is TGTGCCAGCAGTCCGACTAGCGGCGACACAGATACG. It specifies CASSPTSGDTDT. The entire CDR3 reads CASSPTSGDTDTQYF.

A word on this clone: The CDR3 goes on 3 residues after the read ends, and that part is filled in from the germline J gene. The gene calls are TRBV6-1 and TRBJ2-5; tentative D call: TRBD1 (7 bases). Germline V gives CDR1 MNHNS, CDR2 SASEGT. The CDR3 is 15 residues long. V lost 4 bases to trimming and J lost 6 bases, with 18 bases between them. Incomplete CDR3 DNA: TGTGCCAGCAGTGGGAGGGAGGCAGGGGGGCAGACC. Encoded protein: CASSGREAGGQT. From start to end, the CDR3 is CASSGREAGGQTQYF.

In regard to this clone: Read sequence stops 3 residues before the CDR3 end, and the germline J gene provides the missing end. The chain combines TRBV7-3 with TRBJ2-1; TRBD2 agrees at 11 bases. Germline CDR1 reads SGHTA; CDR2 reads FQGTGA. V shed 5 bases and J 4 bases; nucleotides not matched to a gene: 4. CDR3 length equals 15 residues. The CDR3 spells CASSRSGGGYNEQFF. The part of the CDR3 DNA that was read is TGTGCCAGCAGCCGTAGCGGGGGGGGGTACAATGAG.

This clone appeared a few times. Read coverage stops 3 residues before the CDR3 terminus; the germline J gene supplies the remainder. The genes are TRBV30 and TRBJ2-7, with 13 nucleotides matching TRBD2. The CDR3 consists of 14 residues. CDR1 GTSNPN and CDR2 SVGIG come from the germline V gene (reference sequence). The V and J ends lost 8 bases and 6 bases, in that order; junction bases with no gene match: 10. The CDR3 loop is CALGLAGIRAEQYF. The sequenced CDR3 bases are TGTGCCCTGGGACTAGCGGGAATTCGCGCCGAG.

A few counts support this clone. The CDR3 end lies 3 residues beyond the end of the read and is filled in from the germline J gene. The rearrangement uses TRBV7-9 and TRBJ2-7; tentative D call: TRBD1 (5 bases). V was shortened by 4 bases and J by 3 bases, with 16 bases between the two germline ends. The CDR3 has 15 amino acids. Germline V lookup: CDR1 SEHNR, CDR2 FQNEAQ (reference sequence). CDR3 bases read: TGTGCCAGCAGCTCCCGGGTGGGGCCTTACTACGAG. It codes for CASSSRVGPYYE. The entire CDR3 is CASSSRVGPYYEQYF.

This clone occurred many times. The CDR3 goes on 3 residues after the read ends, and that part is filled in from the germline J gene. This sequence joins TRBV29-1 and TRBJ1-1, with TRBD1 identical over 9 bases. CDR1 and CDR2 (germline): SQVTM, ANQGSEA. V lost 6 bases, J lost 5 bases, and 13 bases stayed unmatched. This CDR3 comprises 15 residues. CDR3 amino acids: CSVESGTGYWTEAFF. The covered CDR3 bases are TGCAGCGTAGAGTCCGGGACAGGGTATTGGACTGAA.

This clone has a count of ten or more. The CDR3 is cut off 3 residues early in the read; its end comes from the germline J gene. Different DNA sequences within this sample yield the same CDR3. V is TRBV20-1 and J is TRBJ1-5, with a tentative D call TRBD1 (6 bases). Trimming removed 3 bases from V and 9 bases from J, with 21 bases in between. CDR3 length equals 15 residues. Germline assignment: CDR1 DFQATT and CDR2 SNEGSKA (reference sequence). The CDR3 reads CSASAWTALTGPQHF. CDR3 DNA (partial): TGCAGTGCTAGTGCCTGGACAGCATTGACTGGGCCC.

At least ten counts were recorded for this clone. The read ends 3 residues shy of where the CDR3 ends; the end is completed using the germline J gene. The chain uses TRBV6-2 or TRBV6-3 and TRBJ2-2; 9 nucleotides agree with TRBD1. CDR1 MNHEY and CDR2 SVGEGT come from the germline V gene. This CDR3 has 17 amino acids. V trimming: 6 bases; J trimming: 3 bases; junction bases outside the gene matches: 11. CDR3 sequence reads: CASSTTWDRDDTGELFF. CDR3 DNA (partial): TGTGCCAGCAGCACCACCTGGGACAGGGATGACACCGGGGAG.

This clone has just a few counts. The read terminates 3 residues before the CDR3 end, so the remaining end is supplied by the germline J gene. The chain joins TRBV18 to TRBJ2-3; TRBD1 matches 9 bases. Unmatched junction bases numbered 6, after V lost 5 bases and J lost 6 bases. Germline-derived CDR1 and CDR2 are KGHSH and LQKENI. This CDR3 spans 14 amino acids. CDR3 in amino acids: CASSGTGRNDTQYF. The DNA read from the CDR3 is TGTGCCAGCTCAGGGACAGGGCGAAATGATACG.

This clone was detected ten times or more. The CDR3 end lies 3 residues beyond the end of the read and is filled in from the germline J gene. The rearrangement uses TRBV2 and TRBJ1-2; TRBD1 is a possible D gene (5 bases). The CDR3 totals 17 residues. V was cut by 5 bases and J by 1 base, with 20 bases left in between. Per germline, CDR1 SNHLY and CDR2 FYNNEI. CDR3 region: CASSRGSLIYINYGYTF. The CDR3 bases that were read are TGTGCCAGCAGTAGGGGAAGCCTAATCTATATTAACTATGGC.

This clone was counted between two and nine times. Sequencing ends 3 residues short of the CDR3 end; the germline J gene provides the rest. The J gene is TRBJ2-7, the V gene TRBV19; TRBD1 might be the D (5 bases). The CDR3 is made up of 13 amino acids. CDR1 LNHDA and CDR2 SQIVND come from the germline V gene (reference sequence). The V gene lost 6 bases and the J gene lost 3 bases, with 12 bases spanning the gap. This CDR3 is CASSYRMGYEQYF. The sequenced part of the CDR3 DNA is TGTGCCAGTAGCTACAGGATGGGCTACGAG.

This clone occurred many times. The read is 3 residues too short to cover the CDR3 end, so that end is filled in from the germline J gene. The V gene is TRBV19, the J gene TRBJ1-4; no reliable D call. The germline gives CDR1 LNHDA, CDR2 SQIVND (reference sequence). There are 13 residues in the CDR3. The germline V and J ends were trimmed by 5 bases and 4 bases, with 8 bases remaining between them. The sequenced CDR3 bases are TGTGCCAGTAGTTGGCGGGATAATGAAAAA. It specifies CASSWRDNEK. In full, the CDR3 is CASSWRDNEKLFF.

This clone was seen repeatedly, ten times or more. The CDR3 end lies 3 residues beyond the end of the read and is filled in from the germline J gene. The genes are TRBV7-2 and TRBJ2-3; the D is unclear. Trimming took 1 base from V and 7 from J, leaving 6 bases between them. CDR1 and CDR2 (germline): SGHTA, FQGNSA. The CDR3 is 12 residues long. The DNA read from the CDR3 is TGTGCCAGCAGCTTAGTACAGCATACG. Protein: CASSLVQHT. Given in full, the CDR3 is CASSLVQHTQYF.

A word on this clone: Coverage ceases 3 residues before the CDR3 finishes, and the germline J gene fills in the end. V is TRBV19 and J is TRBJ2-1, with D perhaps matching TRBD2 (7 bases). The V gene lost 7 bases and the J gene lost 7 bases, with 20 bases spanning the gap. CDR3 size: 15 residues. CDR1 and CDR2 from the germline V gene are LNHDA and SQIVND (reference sequence). CDR3 DNA, as far as it was read: TGTGCCAGTAAAGGGGGAGGGCAGTGGGAGAATGAG. Its translation is CASKGGGQWENE. From start to end, the CDR3 is CASKGGGQWENEQFF.

Ten or more counts support this clone. The CDR3 is CASSLYGGSYNEQFF. The sequenced part of the CDR3 DNA is TGTGCCAGCAGCTTATATGGCGGGAGCTACAATGAG. This chain uses TRBV11-2 with TRBJ2-1; TRBD2 aligns across 7 bases. The missing CDR3 end, 3 residues past where the read stops, is filled in from the germline J gene. The CDR3 sequence is 15 residues long. The J segment lost 3 bases and the V segment lost 2 bases, leaving 4 bases of the junction unmatched. CDR1 is SGHAT and CDR2 is FQNNGV in the germline V gene.

This clone was counted many times. The read terminates 3 residues before the CDR3 end, so the remaining end is supplied by the germline J gene. This sequence joins TRBV18 and TRBJ1-5; D gene unclear. Between the trimmed V and J ends, which lost 3 bases and 0 bases, there was a span of 6 bases. This CDR3 contains 14 residues. CDR1 is KGHSH and CDR2 is LQKENI in the germline V gene. The CDR3 DNA, read in part, is TGTGCCAGCTCACCCGGGTATAGCAATCAGCCC. It encodes CASSPGYSNQP. The entire CDR3 is CASSPGYSNQPQHF.

This clone was detected a few times. Read data end 3 residues before the CDR3 end; the end is taken from the germline J gene. This chain uses TRBV6-2 or TRBV6-3 with TRBJ1-5, with 10 bases lining up with TRBD1. Germline-derived CDR1 and CDR2 are MNHEY and SVGEGT. The CDR3 consists of 15 residues. V lost 5 bases and J lost 6; bases outside the gene matches: 7. CDR3 bases read: TGTGCCAGCAGTCCGAGGACAGGGGGGCCTCAGCCC. It yields the protein CASSPRTGGPQP. The CDR3, in full, reads CASSPRTGGPQPQHF.

With respect to this clone: Read coverage stops 3 residues before the CDR3 terminus; the germline J gene supplies the remainder. The chain links TRBV7-9 to TRBJ2-2; D remains ambiguous. The CDR3 consists of 14 residues. V was pared by 2 bases and J by 3 bases, with 7 bases between. Germline values: CDR1 SEHNR, CDR2 FQNEAQ (reference sequence). The CDR3 loop is CASSLNAYTGELFF. The sequenced CDR3 bases are TGTGCCAGCAGCTTAAATGCGTACACCGGGGAG.

Concerning this clone itself: The read is 3 residues too short to cover the CDR3 end, so that end is filled in from the germline J gene. The rearrangement uses TRBV7-9 and TRBJ1-5; possibly TRBD1 for D (6 bases). The germline gives CDR1 SEHNR, CDR2 FQNEAQ (reference sequence). The CDR3 sequence is 13 residues long. Trimming took off 11 bases at V and 2 bases at J, with 13 bases between the two ends. CDR3 sequence: CALGGDGNQPQHF. CDR3 DNA (partial): TGTGCCTTAGGGGGGGATGGCAATCAGCCC.

This clone was picked up a small number of times. Other DNA sequences in the sample encode the same CDR3. CDR3 loop: CASSFAGQGYEQYF. The sequenced part of the CDR3 DNA is TGTGCCAGCAGCTTTGCTGGGCAGGGGTACGAG. V is TRBV7-7 and J is TRBJ2-7; weak D call: TRBD1 (6 bases). The missing CDR3 end, 3 residues past where the read stops, is filled in from the germline J gene. The CDR3 runs 14 residues. With 3 bases removed from V and 4 bases from J, the gap between germline ends came to 13 bases. The germline gives CDR1 SSHAT, CDR2 FNYEAQ (reference sequence).

This clone was detected many times. Sequencing ends 3 residues short of the CDR3 end; the germline J gene provides the rest. This chain connects TRBV15 to TRBJ2-3, with 7 positions matching TRBD2. Germline V gene data show CDR1 as LNHNV and CDR2 as YYDKDF (reference sequence). This CDR3 is 14 amino acids long. J gave up 3 bases and V 1 base, and 1 base lay outside the gene matches. The CDR3 bases that were read are TGTGCCACCAGCAGAGGCGGGAGAACAGATACG. Its protein product is CATSRGGRTDT. The CDR3 as a whole reads CATSRGGRTDTQYF. Using reference TRBV15 and TRBJ2-3 for the parts outside the CDR3, the full variable domain is DAMVIQNPRYQVTQFGKPVTLSCSQTLNHNVMYWYQQKSSQAPKLLFHYYDKDFNNEADTPDNFQSRRPNTSFCFLDIRSPGLGDTAMYLCATSRGGRTDTQYFGPGTRLTVL.